This TCR beta chain was profiled in a study of T cell responses to AZD1222 COVID-19 vaccine. Findings and limits, study-wide: Increased Spike-specific TCR breadth and depth were observed after two AZD1222 doses. Nearly half of spike-specific TCRs reportedly go after variant regions that carry no mutations. Among the donors, most were white British and more were female, and clonal diversity was possibly underestimated. Just a handful of AZD1222 recipients tested seropositive at baseline.

The method was immunoSEQ multiplex PCR; TCRdb's version includes in-frame clones alone and lacks a portion of them. The sample contains roughly 180,000 clones, around 90% of which appear only once. With respect to this clone: Its antigen is not known.

CDR1 and CDR2 from the germline V gene are SGHTS and YDEGEE. V trimming: 4 bases; J trimming: 7 bases; junction bases outside the gene matches: 4. The CDR3 contains 13 residues. This TCR was sampled from an adult who received the AZD1222 COVID-19 vaccine. The chain employs TRBV5-8 and TRBJ1-4, with 7 bases aligning to TRBD1. Sample: peripheral blood, taken 28 days after the second AZD1222 dose. Here the CDR3 DNA reads TGTGCCAGCAGCCTTAGGGGGCCTGAAAAACTGTTTTTT. It yields the protein CASSLRGPEKLFF. The full variable domain, completed using reference TRBV5-8 and TRBJ1-4, is EAGVTQSPTHLIKTRGQQATLRCSPISGHTSVYWYQQALGLGLQFLLWYDEGEERNRGNFPPRFSGRQFPNYSSELNVNALELEDSALYLCASSLRGPEKLFFGSGTQLSVL.